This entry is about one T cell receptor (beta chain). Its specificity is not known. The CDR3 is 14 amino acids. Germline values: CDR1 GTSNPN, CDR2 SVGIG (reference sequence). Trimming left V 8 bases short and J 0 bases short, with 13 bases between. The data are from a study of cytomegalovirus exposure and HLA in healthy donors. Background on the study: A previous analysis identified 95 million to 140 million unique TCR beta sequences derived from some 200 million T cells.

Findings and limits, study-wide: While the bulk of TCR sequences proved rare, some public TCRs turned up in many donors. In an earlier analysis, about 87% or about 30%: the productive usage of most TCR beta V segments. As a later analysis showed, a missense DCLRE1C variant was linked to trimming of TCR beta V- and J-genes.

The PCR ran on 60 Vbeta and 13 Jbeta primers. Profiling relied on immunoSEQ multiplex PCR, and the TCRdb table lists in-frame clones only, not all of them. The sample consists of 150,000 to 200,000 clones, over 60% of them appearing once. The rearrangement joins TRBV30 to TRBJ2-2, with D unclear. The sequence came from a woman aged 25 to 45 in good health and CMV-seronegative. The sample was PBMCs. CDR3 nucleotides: TGTGCCGGGCCCATTGCAACGAACACCGGGGAGCTGTTTTTT. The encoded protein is CAGPIATNTGELFF.